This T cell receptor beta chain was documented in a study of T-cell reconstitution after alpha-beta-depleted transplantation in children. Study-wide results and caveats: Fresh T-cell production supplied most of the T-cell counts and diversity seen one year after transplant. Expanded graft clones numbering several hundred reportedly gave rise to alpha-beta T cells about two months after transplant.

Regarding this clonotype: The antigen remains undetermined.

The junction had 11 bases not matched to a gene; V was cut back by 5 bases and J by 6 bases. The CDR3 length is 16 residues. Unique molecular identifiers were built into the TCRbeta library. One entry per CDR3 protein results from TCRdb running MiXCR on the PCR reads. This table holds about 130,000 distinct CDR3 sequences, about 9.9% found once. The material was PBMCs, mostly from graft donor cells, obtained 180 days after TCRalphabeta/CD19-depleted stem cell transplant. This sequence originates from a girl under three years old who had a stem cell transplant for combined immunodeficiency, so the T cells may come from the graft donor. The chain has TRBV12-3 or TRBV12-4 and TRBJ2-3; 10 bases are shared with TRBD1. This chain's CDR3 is CASSAPGQGMDDTQYF. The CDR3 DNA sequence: TGTGCCAGCAGTGCCCCGGGACAGGGGATGGATGATACGCAGTATTTT.